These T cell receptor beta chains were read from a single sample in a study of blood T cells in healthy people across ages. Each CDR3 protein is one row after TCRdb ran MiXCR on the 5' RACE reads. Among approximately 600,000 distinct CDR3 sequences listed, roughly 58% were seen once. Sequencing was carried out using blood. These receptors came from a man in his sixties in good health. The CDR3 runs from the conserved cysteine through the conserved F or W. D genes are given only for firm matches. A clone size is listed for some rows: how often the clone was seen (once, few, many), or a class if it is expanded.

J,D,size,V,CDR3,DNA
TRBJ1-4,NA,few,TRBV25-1,CASSEYMGANEKLFF,TGTGCCAGCAGTGAATATATGGGGGCTAATGAAAAACTGTTTTTT
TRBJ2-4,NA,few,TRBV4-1,CASSLEGRKQYF,TGCGCCAGCAGCCTCGAGGGCAGGAAGCAGTACTTC
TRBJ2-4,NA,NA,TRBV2,CASSFRGPTKNIQYF,TGTGCCAGCAGTTTCCGGGGGCCAACCAAAAACATTCAGTACTTC
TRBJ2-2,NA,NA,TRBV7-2,CASSPGVYTGELFF,TGTGCCAGCAGCCCAGGGGTTTACACCGGGGAGCTGTTTTTT
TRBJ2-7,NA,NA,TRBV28,CASSSLNSYEQYF,TGTGCCAGCAGTTCCCTTAACAGCTACGAGCAGTACTTC
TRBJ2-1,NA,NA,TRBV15,CATSRSMGRLTYNEQFF,TGTGCCACCAGCAGAAGCATGGGACGCCTCACCTACAATGAGCAGTTCTTC
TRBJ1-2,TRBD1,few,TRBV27,CASKLDRGSGGYTF,TGTGCCAGCAAATTGGACAGGGGTTCGGGTGGCTACACCTTC
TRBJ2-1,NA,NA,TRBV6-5,CASSSTFYGVREQFF,TGTGCCAGCAGTTCCACCTTCTACGGGGTTAGAGAGCAGTTCTTC
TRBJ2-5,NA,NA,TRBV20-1,CSARGFPGKEETQYF,TGCAGTGCTAGGGGGTTTCCCGGAAAGGAAGAGACCCAGTACTTC
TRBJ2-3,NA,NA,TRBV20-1,CSAADGRLVLTDTQYF,TGCAGTGCTGCGGACGGACGACTTGTCCTCACAGATACGCAGTATTTT
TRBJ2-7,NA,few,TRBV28,CASSPPGAPYEQYF,TGTGCCAGCAGCCCTCCGGGGGCACCGTACGAGCAGTACTTC
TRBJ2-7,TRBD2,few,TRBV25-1,CASSAGGPEYF,TGTGCCAGCAGTGCGGGGGGGCCGGAGTACTTC
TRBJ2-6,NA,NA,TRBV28,CASRGSLRSGANVLTF,TGTGCCAGCAGGGGGTCCTTACGCTCTGGGGCCAACGTCCTGACTTTC
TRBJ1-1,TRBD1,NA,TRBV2,CASTKTGETEAFF,TGTGCCAGCACTAAGACAGGGGAGACTGAAGCTTTCTTT
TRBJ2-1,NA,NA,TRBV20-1,CSAKQREAAPNKQFF,TGCAGTGCTAAGCAACGAGAGGCAGCCCCTAATAAGCAGTTCTTC
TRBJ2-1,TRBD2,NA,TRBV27,CASTQGGLARQFF,TGTGCCAGCACCCAAGGGGGACTAGCCAGGCAGTTCTTC
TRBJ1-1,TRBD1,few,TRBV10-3,CAIARGQLNTEAFF,TGTGCCATTGCCCGGGGACAGCTGAACACTGAAGCTTTCTTT
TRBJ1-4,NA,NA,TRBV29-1,CSVGQVGEKLFF,TGCAGCGTTGGACAGGTGGGAGAAAAACTGTTTTTT
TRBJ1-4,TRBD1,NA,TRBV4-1,CASSQDGTGNEKLFF,TGCGCCAGCAGCCAGGATGGGACAGGGAATGAAAAACTGTTTTTT
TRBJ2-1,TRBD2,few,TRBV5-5,CASSPGLAGWNEQFF,TGTGCCAGCAGCCCCGGACTAGCGGGGTGGAATGAGCAGTTCTTC
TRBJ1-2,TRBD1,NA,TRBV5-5,CASSFRDRAYNGYTF,TGTGCCAGCAGCTTTCGGGACAGGGCCTATAATGGCTACACCTTC
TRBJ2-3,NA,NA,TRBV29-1,CSVKDGFTDTQYF,TGCAGCGTTAAAGATGGCTTCACAGATACGCAGTATTTT
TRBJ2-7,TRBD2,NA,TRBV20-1,CSALEAGVYEQYF,TGCAGTGCTTTAGAAGCGGGGGTCTACGAGCAGTACTTC
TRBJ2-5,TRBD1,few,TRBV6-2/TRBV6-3,CASSYYRGQETQYF,TGTGCCAGCAGTTACTACAGGGGGCAAGAGACCCAGTACTTC
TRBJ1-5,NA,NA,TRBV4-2,CASSQDMVDQPQHF,TGTGCCAGCAGCCAAGATATGGTCGATCAGCCCCAGCATTTT
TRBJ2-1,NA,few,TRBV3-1,CASRPQGSPYNEQFF,TGTGCCAGCAGACCTCAGGGCTCCCCCTACAATGAGCAGTTCTTC
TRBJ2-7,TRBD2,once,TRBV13,CASSLGLAGGASAYEQYF,TGTGCCAGCAGCTTAGGACTAGCGGGGGGGGCCAGCGCTTACGAGCAGTACTTC
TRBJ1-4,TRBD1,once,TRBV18,CASSLRQGAEEKLFF,TGTGCCAGCTCACTCCGACAGGGGGCTGAGGAAAAACTGTTTTTT
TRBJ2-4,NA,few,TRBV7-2,CASSGRGMGIAKNIQYF,TGTGCCAGCAGCGGGAGGGGGATGGGAATAGCCAAAAACATTCAGTACTTC
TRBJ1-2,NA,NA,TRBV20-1,CSANIDNHGYTF,TGCAGTGCTAATATTGATAACCATGGCTACACCTTC
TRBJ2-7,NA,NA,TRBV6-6,CASSYRQSYEQYF,TGTGCCAGCAGTTACCGACAGTCCTACGAGCAGTACTTC
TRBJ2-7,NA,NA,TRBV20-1,CSARNLQHSYEQYF,TGCAGTGCTAGGAATCTACAACACTCCTACGAGCAGTACTTC
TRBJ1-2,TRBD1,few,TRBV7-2,CASSQHGTANYGYTF,TGTGCCAGCAGCCAGCACGGGACAGCTAACTATGGCTACACCTTC
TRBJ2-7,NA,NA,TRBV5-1,CASSKGVGSYEQYF,TGCGCCAGCAGTAAGGGGGTCGGTTCCTACGAGCAGTACTTC
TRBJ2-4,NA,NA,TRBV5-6,CASSLDYRENIQYF,TGTGCCAGCAGCTTGGATTACAGAGAAAACATTCAGTACTTC
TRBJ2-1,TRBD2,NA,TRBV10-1,CASSEFRASGADNEQFF,TGCGCCAGCAGTGAGTTTAGGGCTAGCGGGGCCGACAATGAGCAGTTCTTC
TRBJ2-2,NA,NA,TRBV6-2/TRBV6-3,CASSRNPGELFF,TGTGCCAGCAGTCGAAACCCCGGGGAGCTGTTTTTT
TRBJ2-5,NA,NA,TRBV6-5,CASTSPTRCNEQYF,TGTGCCAGCACCTCTCCCACTAGGTGCAATGAGCAGTACTTC
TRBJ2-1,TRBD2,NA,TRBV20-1,CSARVASGGAYNEQFF,TGCAGTGCTAGAGTGGCTAGCGGGGGGGCTTACAATGAGCAGTTCTTC
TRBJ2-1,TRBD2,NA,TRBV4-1,CASSQVSVRRGGSEQFF,TGCGCCAGCAGCCAAGTTTCCGTCCGTCGGGGGGGCAGTGAGCAGTTCTTC
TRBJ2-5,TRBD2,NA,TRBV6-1,CASLWSGNLGETQYF,TGTGCCAGTCTTTGGAGCGGGAATTTGGGGGAGACCCAGTACTTC
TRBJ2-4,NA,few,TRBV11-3,CASSHETADEQYF,TGTGCCAGCAGCCATGAAACCGCGGATGAGCAGTACTTC
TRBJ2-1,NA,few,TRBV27,CASSLSKGRYNEQFF,TGTGCCAGCAGTTTAAGTAAGGGACGCTACAATGAGCAGTTCTTC
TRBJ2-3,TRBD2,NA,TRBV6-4,CASSEAGGVHTQYF,TGTGCCAGCAGTGAAGCCGGGGGGGTACATACGCAGTATTTT
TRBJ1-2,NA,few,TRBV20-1,CSAPRGAGYGYTF,TGCAGTGCACCACGAGGGGCAGGGTATGGCTACACCTTC
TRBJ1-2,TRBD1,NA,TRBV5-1,CASSFQGATYGYTF,TGCGCCAGCAGCTTCCAGGGGGCTACGTATGGCTACACCTTC
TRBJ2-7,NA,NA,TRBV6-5,CASSATGGPYEQYF,TGTGCCAGCAGTGCGACGGGGGGCCCCTACGAGCAGTACTTC
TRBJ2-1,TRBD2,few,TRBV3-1,CASSQEPSGVYEQFF,TGTGCCAGCAGCCAAGAACCTAGCGGGGTCTATGAGCAGTTCTTC
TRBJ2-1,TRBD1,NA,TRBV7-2,CASSLVRGLDNEQFF,TGTGCCAGCAGCTTAGTCAGGGGGCTCGACAATGAGCAGTTCTTC
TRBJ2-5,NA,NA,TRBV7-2,CASSSVVGAQGTQYF,TGTGCCAGCAGCTCAGTGGTAGGCGCCCAGGGGACCCAGTACTTC
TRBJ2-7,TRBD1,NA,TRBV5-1,CASSHTTGSYEQYF,TGCGCCAGCAGCCATACGACAGGGTCCTACGAGCAGTACTTC
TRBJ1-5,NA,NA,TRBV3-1,CASSQEHNQPQHF,TGTGCCAGCAGCCAAGAACATAATCAGCCCCAGCATTTT
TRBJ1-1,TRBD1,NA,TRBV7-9,CASSLSTGEGEAFF,TGTGCCAGCAGCTTGAGCACAGGGGAGGGTGAAGCTTTCTTT
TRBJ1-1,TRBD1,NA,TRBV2,CASSVGGQGFVEAFF,TGTGCCAGCAGTGTCGGGGGACAGGGGTTTGTTGAAGCTTTCTTT
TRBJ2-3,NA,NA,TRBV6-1,CASGRDFGTDTQYF,TGTGCCAGCGGAAGGGACTTTGGGACAGATACGCAGTATTTT
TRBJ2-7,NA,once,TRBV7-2,CASSLAVAGSYEQYF,TGTGCCAGCAGCTTAGCGGTGGCAGGCTCCTACGAGCAGTACTTC
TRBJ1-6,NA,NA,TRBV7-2,CASSGGGAAYNSPLHF,TGTGCCAGCAGCGGAGGGGGGGCAGCATATAATTCACCCCTCCACTTT